Detailed here is one TCR beta chain. The antigen it recognizes is unknown. No per-base quality is available; no much larger clone lies one base away. The source of the sample is a study of T cells in pancreatic ductal adenocarcinoma (dated by TCRdb to the late 2010s). Notes on the research overall: To learn about the adaptive T-cell response arising naturally, investigators profiled where tumor-infiltrating CD8+ T cells, together with suppressive cells, were located within resected pancreatic ductal adenocarcinoma, how abundant they were, and what qualities they showed.

The selected pancreatic ductal adenocarcinoma patients had received surgery without neoadjuvant therapy. After peripheral blood was drawn into heparin tubes, PBMCs were separated on a histopaque density gradient and then cryopreserved in roughly 10% DMSO. Using the DNeasy Blood and Tissue Kit with Proteinase K and RNase treatment, genomic DNA was extracted from 6 or 7 PBMC and nine or ten flash-frozen tumor specimens. Results and caveats for the whole study, not just this receptor: Tumor versus blood clonality comparisons may be biased because tumors are enriched in CD45RO+ effector rather than naive T cells, biasing toward lower diversity. Since most people with pancreatic cancer show up with disease that cannot be operated on, the resected cohort was biased toward the minority who had early-stage disease. No significant difference in T-cell clonality was found between tumor and blood, with mean clonality of roughly 0.12 in tumors and 0.065 to 0.09 in blood. More total productive templates and about 7.2-fold more unique clonotypes were found in blood samples than in tumor samples.

TCR beta CDR3 regions were amplified from genomic DNA using the immunoSEQ hsTCRB kit. High-throughput TRB CDR3 sequencing was performed on an Illumina HiSeq system. Per the authors' processing: The immunoSEQ software was used to analyze sequencing reads, and nonproductive sequences containing premature stops or frame-shifts were excluded. Clonality of the repertoire was calculated as one minus Shannon entropy normalized by log2 of the number of unique productive sequences. TCRdb re-hosts the immuneACCESS table, in-frame sequences only. Its copies lack some clones; in the studies checked, an unresolved V gene accounts for under half of them, and the cause for the rest is not known. The D gene and trimming were derived from the DNA, and the V and J assignments and clone size from that table. In all, the sample holds around 16,000 clones, and around 91% of those were seen once. Together, the top ten hold about 17% of the sample.

The junction carries 17 bases between V and J, which are trimmed by 5 bases and 0 bases respectively. CDR1 LNHDA and CDR2 SQIVND were looked up in the germline V gene (reference sequence). The CDR3, from cysteine to phenylalanine, totals 18 residues. Just CDR3 DNA is preserved here, 54 bases in frame from base 1. The clonotype comes from a human donor with pancreatic ductal adenocarcinoma. The sample comprised PBMCs. The rearranged chain carries TRBV19 and TRBJ1-6; D gene: possibly TRBD1, on 5 matching bases. The sequenced DNA is TGTGCCAGTAGTCGGGACGGCCGGGCAAGCTCCTATAATTCACCCCTCCACTTT. It codes for CASSRDGRASSYNSPLHF.